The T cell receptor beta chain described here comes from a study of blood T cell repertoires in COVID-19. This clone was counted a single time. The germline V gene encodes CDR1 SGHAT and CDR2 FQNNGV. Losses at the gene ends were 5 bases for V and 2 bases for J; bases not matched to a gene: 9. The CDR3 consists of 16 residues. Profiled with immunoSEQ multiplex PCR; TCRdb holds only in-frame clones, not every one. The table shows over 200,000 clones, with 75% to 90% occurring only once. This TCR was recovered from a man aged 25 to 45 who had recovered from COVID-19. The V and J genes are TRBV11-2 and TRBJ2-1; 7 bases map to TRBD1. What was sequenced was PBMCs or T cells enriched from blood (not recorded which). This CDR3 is CASSTRQGITYNEQFF. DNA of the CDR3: TGTGCCAGCAGCACCCGACAGGGCATCACCTACAATGAGCAGTTCTTC.